This note documents a single T cell receptor beta chain sequence. The record originates from a study of cytomegalovirus exposure and HLA in healthy donors. Here immunoSEQ multiplex PCR was the method, and the copy in TCRdb shows in-frame clones only, minus some. The sample contains 150,000 to 200,000 clones, more than 75% of which appear only once. The CDR3 is 16 residues long. V shed 0 bases and J shed 3 bases, with 11 bases lying between them. From germline, CDR1 is MNHEY and CDR2 SVGAGI. The receptor was isolated from a man between 18 and 29 years old in good health and CMV-seropositive. V gene TRBV6-5 combines with J gene TRBJ2-2, with D maybe TRBD2 (5 bases). Sequencing used PBMCs. In DNA form, the CDR3 reads TGTGCCAGCAGTTACTCGCAAGGACTTTACACCGGGGAGCTGTTTTTT. Translating gives CASSYSQGLYTGELFF.